Below, 22 T cell receptor beta chains from the same sample are listed, as sequenced in a study of T cells in Graves' hyperthyroidism and ophthalmopathy. From RNA transcripts, TCR beta CDR3 regions were amplified. First-round RT-PCR targeting the TCR CDR3 was performed with the HTBI primer set. TCRdb re-called the multiplex PCR reads through MiXCR, storing one row per CDR3 protein. The table lists about 460,000 distinct CDR3 sequences, approximately 23% of them singletons, with approximately 49% in the top ten. Sequenced sample: blood. Receptors originate from a woman between 65 and 79 years old with Graves' ophthalmopathy.

This rearrangement joins TRBV7-9 to TRBJ1-4; weak D call: TRBD1 (5 bases). V shed 6 bases and J shed 5 bases, with 19 bases lying between them. CDR3 size: 16 residues. Germline V gives CDR1 SEHNR, CDR2 FQNEAQ (reference sequence). As DNA, the CDR3 is TGTGCCAGCAGTCTAGGGGCTGGGGAGACAAATGAAAAACTGTTTTTT. It yields the protein CASSLGAGETNEKLFF.

This clonotype was counted only a few times. The chain links TRBV11-2 to TRBJ1-2, with 8 bases matching TRBD1. The V gene end was trimmed by 4 bases and the J gene end by 3 bases; junction bases not matched to a gene: 7. The length of the CDR3 is 15 residues. Germline CDR1 SGHAT, CDR2 FQNNGV. The CDR3 DNA sequence: TGTGCCAGCAGCTCGCCGGACAGGGTATACTATGGCTACACCTTC. Its translation: CASSSPDRVYYGYTF.

The chain links TRBV29-1 to TRBJ1-4; 7 bases map to TRBD1. The CDR3 totals 13 residues. After removal of 4 bases from V and 8 bases from J, the junction contained 7 bases not matched to a gene. Germline CDR1 reads SQVTM; CDR2 reads ANQGSEA. The CDR3 DNA sequence: TGCAGCGTTGCTCGCCAGGGGGAGGAAAAACTGTTTTTT. It codes for CSVARQGEEKLFF.

V is TRBV2 and J is TRBJ2-1, with TRBD1 matching 8 bases. The J segment lost 10 bases and the V segment lost 8 bases, leaving 19 bases of the junction unmatched. In germline, CDR1 is SNHLY, CDR2 FYNNEI. The CDR3 sequence is 16 residues long. CDR3 nucleotides: TGTGCCAGCGGACAGGGACGGGAGTACGGCCAGGGGGAGCAGTTCTTC. This encodes CASGQGREYGQGEQFF.

This clonotype has more than one count but fewer than ten. The V and J genes are TRBV2 and TRBJ2-1; TRBD2 agrees at 14 bases. V was clipped by 7 bases and J by 4 bases; unmatched bases: 9. Germline V gives CDR1 SNHLY, CDR2 FYNNEI. The CDR3 contains 17 residues. The CDR3 DNA follows: TGTGCCAGCAAGAAACTGACTAGCGGGGGGGGATACAATGAGCAGTTCTTC. Amino acids: CASKKLTSGGGYNEQFF.

The V and J genes are TRBV19 and TRBJ2-3, with D uncertain. Germline-derived CDR1 and CDR2 are LNHDA and SQIVND (reference sequence). This CDR3 region has 15 residues. Trimming took off 0 bases at V and 6 bases at J, with 13 bases between the two ends. The CDR3 region has the DNA TGTGCCAGTAGTATAGACCAGGCCAGGTCGGATACGCAGTATTTT. It yields the protein CASSIDQARSDTQYF.

This clonotype was counted at least ten times. The DNA of the CDR3 is TGTGCCAGCAGTTTACCTTCAGGGCGGACTGAAGCTTTCTTT. The encoded protein is CASSLPSGRTEAFF. V is TRBV12-3 or TRBV12-4 and J is TRBJ1-1, with D possibly matching TRBD1 (5 bases). Trimming stripped 2 bases from V and 5 bases from J, with 12 bases between. This CDR3 contains 14 residues.

V usage is TRBV30 and J usage is TRBJ2-7; D is ambiguous. This CDR3 comprises 13 residues. Germline-derived CDR1 and CDR2 are GTSNPN and SVGIG (reference sequence). V lost 8 bases and J lost 4, with 18 bases in between. The CDR3 protein is CAMDVYDEYEQYF. The DNA for the CDR3 is TGTGCCATGGATGTATATGACGAGTACGAGCAGTACTTC.

In its sample, this clonotype was seen a few times. The chain is built from TRBV20-1 and TRBJ2-1, with 7 bases aligning to TRBD1. Per germline, CDR1 DFQATT and CDR2 SNEGSKA (reference sequence). The CDR3 consists of 15 residues. The V and J ends lost 3 bases and 9 bases, in that order; junction bases with no gene match: 14. The CDR3 sequence is CSASFFRGLVSEQFF. CDR3 DNA: TGCAGTGCTAGTTTCTTCAGGGGGTTAGTTAGTGAGCAGTTCTTC.

In this sample, this clonotype turned up many times. The J gene is TRBJ2-7, the V gene TRBV11-2, with 7 bases fitting TRBD1. The CDR3 length is 15 residues. Germline V gives CDR1 SGHAT, CDR2 FQNNGV. The V gene end was trimmed by 2 bases and the J gene end by 7 bases; junction bases not matched to a gene: 11. CDR3: CASSLSPGGWREQYF. CDR3 nucleotides: TGTGCCAGCAGCTTATCGCCAGGGGGTTGGCGGGAGCAGTACTTC. Based on the CDR3 plus reference TRBV11-2 and TRBJ2-7, the full variable domain is EAGVAQSPRYKIIEKRQSVAFWCNPISGHATLYWYQQILGQGPKLLIQFQNNGVVDDSQLPKDRFSAERLKGVDSTLKIQPAKLEDSAVYLCASSLSPGGWREQYFGPGTRLTVT.

V is TRBV9 and J is TRBJ2-1, with TRBD2 matching over 7 bases. V was pared by 2 bases and J by 9 bases, with 11 bases of the junction left unmatched. CDR1 SGDLS and CDR2 YYNGEE come from the germline V gene. The CDR3 length is 15 residues. The CDR3 spells CASSVVAGVGSEQFF. As DNA, the CDR3 is TGTGCCAGCAGCGTTGTCGCGGGAGTGGGTAGTGAGCAGTTCTTC.

This clonotype was picked up many times. The chain uses TRBV20-1 and TRBJ2-1, with TRBD1 matching over 7 bases. CDR1 is DFQATT, CDR2 SNEGSKA, per germline (reference sequence). V was pared by 4 bases and J by 9 bases, with 6 bases of the junction left unmatched. The CDR3 has 12 amino acids. CDR3 loop: CSAKGAIPEQFF. Here the CDR3 DNA reads TGCAGTGCTAAGGGGGCGATCCCTGAGCAGTTCTTC.

This clonotype was picked up many times. V and J are TRBV12-5 and TRBJ2-7, with a weak D call TRBD2 (6 bases). V was clipped by 6 bases and J by 0 bases, with 21 bases between them. This CDR3 has 17 residues. CDR1 is LGHNT and CDR2 is FRNRAP in the germline V gene. The CDR3 DNA is TGTGCTAGTGGCCCGAGGGATCAGGGAGCGGGCTCCTACGAGCAGTACTTC. Residues: CASGPRDQGAGSYEQYF.

As for this clonotype: Being one base from a much bigger clone, this may be a read error. The chain has TRBV6-9 and TRBJ2-2; D is unresolved. Deletions cut 4 bases from V and 1 base from J, with 7 bases between. Germline CDR1 MNHGY, CDR2 SVAAGI. This CDR3 has 14 residues. The CDR3 protein is CASSFLQNTGELFF. Here the CDR3 DNA reads TGTGCCAGCAGTTTTTTACAGAACACCGGGGAGCTGTTTTTT.

The chain joins TRBV18 to TRBJ1-2; no clear D gene. Trimming took 4 bases from V and 6 from J, leaving 18 bases between them. Germline values: CDR1 KGHSH, CDR2 LQKENI. The CDR3 runs 15 residues. CDR3 loop: CASSLLMTAQNGYTF. For the CDR3, the DNA is TGTGCCAGCTCACTACTGATGACTGCGCAGAATGGCTACACCTTC.

The chain has TRBV2 and TRBJ1-3; weak D call: TRBD1 (5 bases). The CDR3 is 12 residues long. V dropped 7 bases and J dropped 2 bases, with 6 bases sitting between them. From germline, CDR1 is SNHLY and CDR2 FYNNEI. CDR3 residues: CASKGAGNTIYF. The CDR3 DNA follows: TGTGCCAGCAAAGGGGCTGGAAACACCATATATTTT.

There are many counts of this clonotype. The J gene is TRBJ2-1, the V gene TRBV2, with 13 bases that match TRBD2. The CDR3 has 16 residues. Germline trimming cut 4 bases from V and 8 bases from J; bases unmatched to any gene: 8. Germline V gene sequence: CDR1 SNHLY, CDR2 FYNNEI. The CDR3, as DNA: TGTGCCAGCAGTGCCACCGGAACTAGCGGGAGGGATGAGCAGTTCTTC. The encoded protein is CASSATGTSGRDEQFF.

This chain joins TRBV3-1 and TRBJ2-2, with TRBD2 matching over 8 bases. V lost 1 base to trimming and J lost 6 bases; unmatched junction nucleotides: 4. The CDR3 spans 15 residues. CDR1 and CDR2 (germline): LGHDT, YNNKEL (reference sequence). CDR3 residues: CASSQVGLGPGELFF. In DNA form, the CDR3 reads TGTGCCAGCAGCCAAGTGGGACTAGGGCCCGGGGAGCTGTTTTTT.

The sample holds a few counts of this clonotype. The V call is TRBV20-1, the J call TRBJ2-7; D uncertain. V lost 0 bases to trimming and J lost 2 bases, with 11 bases between them. The CDR3 loop spans 14 amino acids. The germline gives CDR1 DFQATT, CDR2 SNEGSKA (reference sequence). CDR3 residues: CSARDLGVAYEQYF. The CDR3 DNA sequence: TGCAGTGCTAGAGATCTAGGCGTGGCCTACGAGCAGTACTTC.

The table lists this clonotype with a few counts. V usage is TRBV11-2 and J usage is TRBJ2-7; the match to TRBD2 covers 8 bases. Trimming cost V 4 bases and J 0 bases; bases outside gene matches: 8. The CDR3 length is 16 residues. Germline V gives CDR1 SGHAT, CDR2 FQNNGV. CDR3 in amino acids: CASSWAAGDLSYEQYF. The CDR3 DNA follows: TGTGCCAGCAGCTGGGCAGCGGGGGACCTCTCCTACGAGCAGTACTTC.

The chain has TRBV3-1 and TRBJ2-2, with D possibly TRBD1 on 5 matching bases. This CDR3 spans 17 amino acids. From germline, CDR1 is LGHDT and CDR2 YNNKEL (reference sequence). Trimming removed 4 bases at V and 2 bases at J, with 17 bases between. The CDR3 sequence: CASSLPDSIQNTGELFF. DNA for the CDR3: TGTGCCAGCAGCCTACCAGACAGTATACAAAACACCGGGGAGCTGTTTTTT.

This clonotype came up a few times. CDR3 region: CASSLQGESGELFF. In DNA, the CDR3 is TGTGCCAGCAGCTTGCAAGGGGAGAGCGGGGAGCTGTTTTTT. The chain has TRBV5-4 and TRBJ2-2; either TRBD1 or TRBD2 may supply D (5 bases each). There are 14 residues in the CDR3. With 1 base removed from V and 7 bases from J, the gap between germline ends came to 11 bases. Germline V lookup: CDR1 SGHNT, CDR2 YYREEE (reference sequence).